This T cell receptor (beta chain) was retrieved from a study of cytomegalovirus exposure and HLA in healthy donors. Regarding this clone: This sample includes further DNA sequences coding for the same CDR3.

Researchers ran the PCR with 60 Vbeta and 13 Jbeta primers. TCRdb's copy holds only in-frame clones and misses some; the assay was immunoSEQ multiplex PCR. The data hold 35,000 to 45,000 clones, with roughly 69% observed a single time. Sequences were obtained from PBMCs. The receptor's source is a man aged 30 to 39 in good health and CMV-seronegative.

CDR3 sequence reads: CASSFSQETQYF. The DNA of the CDR3 is TGCGCCAGCAGCTTTAGCCAAGAGACCCAGTACTTC. The chain carries TRBV5-1 and TRBJ2-5, with unresolved D. V was pared by 2 bases and J by 1 base, with 3 bases between. CDR1 is SGHRS, CDR2 YFSETQ, per germline. The CDR3 contains 12 residues.